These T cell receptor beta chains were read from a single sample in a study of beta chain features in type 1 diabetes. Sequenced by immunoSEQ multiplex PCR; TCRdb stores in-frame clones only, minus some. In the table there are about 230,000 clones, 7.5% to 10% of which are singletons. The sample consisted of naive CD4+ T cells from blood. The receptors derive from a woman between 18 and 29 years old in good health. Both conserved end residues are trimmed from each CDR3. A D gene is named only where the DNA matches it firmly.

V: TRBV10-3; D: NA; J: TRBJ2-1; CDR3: AISTGQSSSYNEQF
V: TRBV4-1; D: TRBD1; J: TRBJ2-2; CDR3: ASSSFRDRGSLGPAGELF
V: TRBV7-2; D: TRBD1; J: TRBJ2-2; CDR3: ASSRQGGNTGELF
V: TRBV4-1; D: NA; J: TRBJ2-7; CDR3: ASSSLRAAGEQY
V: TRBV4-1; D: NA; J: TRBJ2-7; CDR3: ASSHSMGAGPPYEQY
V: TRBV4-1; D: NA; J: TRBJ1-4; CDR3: ASSQDWALIGGEKLF
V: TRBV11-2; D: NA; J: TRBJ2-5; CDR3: ASSLGRGVRPQY
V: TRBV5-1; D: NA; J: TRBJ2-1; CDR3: ASSLQEYNEQF
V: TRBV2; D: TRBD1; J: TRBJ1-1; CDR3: ASSRQGTTEAF
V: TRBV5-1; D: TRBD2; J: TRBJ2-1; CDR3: ASSSVTSGRAGEQF
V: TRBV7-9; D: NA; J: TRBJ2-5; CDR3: ASSPPGFRETQY
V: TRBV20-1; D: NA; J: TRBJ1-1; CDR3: SADQGQAF
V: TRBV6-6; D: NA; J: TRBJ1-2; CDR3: ASRPDGKDGYT
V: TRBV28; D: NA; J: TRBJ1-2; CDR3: ASSLSLGASGYT
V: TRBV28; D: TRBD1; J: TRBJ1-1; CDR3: ASSPDRGRGTEAF
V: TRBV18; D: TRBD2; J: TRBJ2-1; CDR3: ASSLTLPGLAGVSEQF
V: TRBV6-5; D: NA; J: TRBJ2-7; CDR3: ASSRDRSSYEQY
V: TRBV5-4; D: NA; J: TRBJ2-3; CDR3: ASSFQSNTDTQY
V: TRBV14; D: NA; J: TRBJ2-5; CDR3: ASSQGLTGVEY
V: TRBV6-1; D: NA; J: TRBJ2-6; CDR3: ASSDLLGRPGANVLT
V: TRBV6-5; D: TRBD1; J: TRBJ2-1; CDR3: ASRTTGGSHNEQF
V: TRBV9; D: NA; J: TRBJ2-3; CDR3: ASSPYSRNTDTQY
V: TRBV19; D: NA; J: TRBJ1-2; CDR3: ASSIKAGAYGYT
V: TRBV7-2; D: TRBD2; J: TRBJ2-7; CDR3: ASSLSASGVNYEQY
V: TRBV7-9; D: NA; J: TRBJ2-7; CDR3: ASSRVGSSYEQY
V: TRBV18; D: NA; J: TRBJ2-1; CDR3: ASSPSTPEQF
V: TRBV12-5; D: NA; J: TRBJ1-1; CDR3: ASENPGDFEAF
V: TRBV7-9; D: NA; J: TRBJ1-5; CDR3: ASSAPGSGNQPQH
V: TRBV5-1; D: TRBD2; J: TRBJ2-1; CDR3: ASSGGLAGNEQF
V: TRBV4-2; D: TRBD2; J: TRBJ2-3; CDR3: ASSQTLAGGTDTQY
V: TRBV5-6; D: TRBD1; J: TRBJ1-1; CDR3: ASSRDSLNTEAF
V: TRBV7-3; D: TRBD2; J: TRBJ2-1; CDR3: ASSSNPGLRGEQF
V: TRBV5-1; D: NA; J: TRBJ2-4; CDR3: ASSPTRVQGNIQY
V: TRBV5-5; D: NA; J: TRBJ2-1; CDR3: ASSAGPHNEQF
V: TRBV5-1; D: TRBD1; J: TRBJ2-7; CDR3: ASSSPGTGGYEQY
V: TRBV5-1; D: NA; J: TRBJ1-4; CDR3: ASSQISGTPGEKLF
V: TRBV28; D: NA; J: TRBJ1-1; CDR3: ASSPSVGNTEAF
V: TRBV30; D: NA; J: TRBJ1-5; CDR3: AWGRSYSNQPQH
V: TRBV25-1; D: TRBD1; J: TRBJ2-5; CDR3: ASSERERGRVWETQY
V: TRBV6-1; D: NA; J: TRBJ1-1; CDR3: ASSELGGIMNTEAF
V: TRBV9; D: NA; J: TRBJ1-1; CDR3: ASSANMNTEAF
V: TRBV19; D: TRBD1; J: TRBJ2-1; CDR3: ASSIDRGQSYNEQF
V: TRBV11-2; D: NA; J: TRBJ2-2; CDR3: ASSPRGLNTAGELF
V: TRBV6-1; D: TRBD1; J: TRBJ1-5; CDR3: AGTVGSNQPQH
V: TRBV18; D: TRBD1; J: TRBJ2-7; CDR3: ASSPNRGLVGEQY
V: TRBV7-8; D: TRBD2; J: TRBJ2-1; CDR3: ASSRREGPYNEQF
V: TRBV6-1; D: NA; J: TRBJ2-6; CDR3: ASLSGWAGANVLT
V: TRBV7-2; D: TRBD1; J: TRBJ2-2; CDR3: ASRPTGGGGELF
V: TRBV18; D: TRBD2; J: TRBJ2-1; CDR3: ASSPGLAGGHEQF
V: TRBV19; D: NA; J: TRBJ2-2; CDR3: ASLEGNTGELF
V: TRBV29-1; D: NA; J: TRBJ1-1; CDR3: SVHLARGTEAF
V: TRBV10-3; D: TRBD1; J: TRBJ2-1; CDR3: AISGFPRTGYNEQF
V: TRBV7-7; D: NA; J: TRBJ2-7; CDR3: ASSLESGSSYEQY
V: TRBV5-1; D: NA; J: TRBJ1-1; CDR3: ASSLLGGNTEAF
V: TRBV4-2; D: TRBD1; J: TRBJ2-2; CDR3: ASSQAGTGGSGELF
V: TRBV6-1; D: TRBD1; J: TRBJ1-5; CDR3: ASRVTGGFSQPQH
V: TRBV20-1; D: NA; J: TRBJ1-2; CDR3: SAPPGQGYT
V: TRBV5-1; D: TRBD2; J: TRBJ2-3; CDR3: ASSLGLAGPTDTQY
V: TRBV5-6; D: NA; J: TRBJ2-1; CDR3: ASTIDYSSSYNEQF